This note documents a single TCR beta chain sequence. Its antigen remains unknown. This specimen belongs to a study of cytomegalovirus exposure and HLA in healthy donors. Study conclusions and caveats: The classifier reportedly diagnosed cytomegalovirus status with high sensitivity and specificity. First-cohort TCR clusters were later found to tend to co-occur in the 130 or so validation repertoires. Altogether, 160 or so TCR beta chains were recorded as cytomegalovirus-associated.

Produced via immunoSEQ multiplex PCR; TCRdb's table is partial and in-frame only. The sample consists of approximately 150,000 clones, less than 90% of them appearing once. While the first cohort had around 700 subjects, the donors belonged to the separate validation cohort of 100 to 150 subjects. V lost 2 bases to trimming and J lost 5 bases; unmatched junction nucleotides: 9. This CDR3 spans 15 amino acids. The germline V gene encodes CDR1 MNHEY and CDR2 SVGAGI. This TCR came from a man aged 30 to 45 in good health and CMV-seropositive. V and J are TRBV6-5 and TRBJ2-7, with TRBD1 matching 7 bases. Sequencing was done on a sample of PBMCs. CDR3 residues: CASSYPERGQDEQYF. CDR3 bases: TGTGCCAGCAGTTACCCCGAGAGGGGGCAAGACGAGCAGTACTTC.